Below, 29 T cell receptor beta chains from the same sample are listed, as sequenced in a study of immune evolution from preneoplasia to lung adenocarcinoma. Generated by immunoSEQ multiplex PCR, the TCRdb table keeps only in-frame clones and is missing some. The sample holds about 8,200 clones, more than 70% seen once. Sequencing used FFPE adjacent normal lung tissue. Receptors were obtained from a person aged 60-80 years with lung adenocarcinoma.

V usage is TRBV2 and J usage is TRBJ1-1; TRBD1 matches at 12 bases. This CDR3 has 14 amino acids. V lost 6 bases, J lost 4 bases, and 3 bases stayed unmatched. The germline V gene has CDR1 SNHLY and CDR2 FYNNEI. The CDR3 spells CASRGTGGFTEAFF. The CDR3 DNA sequence: TGTGCCAGCAGGGGGACAGGGGGCTTCACTGAAGCTTTCTTT.

This chain connects TRBV6-1 to TRBJ2-7; tentative D call: TRBD2 (6 bases). V was clipped by 1 base and J by 3 bases, with 16 bases between them. CDR1 and CDR2 (germline): MNHNS, SASEGT. This CDR3 comprises 16 residues. CDR3 protein: CASSEGSPGAGYEQYF. In nucleotides, the CDR3 is TGTGCCAGCAGTGAAGGAAGTCCAGGAGCGGGCTACGAGCAGTACTTC.

The chain couples TRBV4-1 to TRBJ2-7; TRBD1 or TRBD2 may be the D gene (6 bases each). Germline V CDR1 and CDR2: MGHRA, YSYEKL. V shed 3 bases and J shed 3 bases, with 18 bases lying between them. This CDR3 spans 16 amino acids. CDR3 protein: CASSHGGTLSNYEQYF. The CDR3 nucleotides are TGCGCCAGCAGCCATGGCGGGACACTCAGCAACTACGAGCAGTACTTC.

The chain is built from TRBV19 and TRBJ1-1; D is uncertain. The CDR3 runs 13 residues. V lost 8 bases and J lost 3, with 13 bases in between. Germline CDR1 is LNHDA and CDR2 is SQIVND (reference sequence). The CDR3 nucleotides are TGTGCCAGTCAAACCGGCAGGCACACTGAAGCTTTCTTT. Its translation: CASQTGRHTEAFF.

This chain links TRBV9 with TRBJ1-6; no clear D gene. Germline V gives CDR1 SGDLS, CDR2 YYNGEE. The CDR3 sequence is 14 residues long. V lost 0 bases, J lost 4 bases, and 5 bases lay in between. CDR3 DNA: TGTGCCAGCAGCGTAGAGGGATATAATTCACCCCTCCACTTT. This translates into CASSVEGYNSPLHF.

J is TRBJ1-2 and V is TRBV11-2; TRBD1 aligns across 7 bases. In germline, CDR1 is SGHAT, CDR2 FQNNGV. V was pared by 2 bases and J by 8 bases, with 8 bases of the junction left unmatched. The CDR3 is 14 amino acids. As DNA, the CDR3 is TGTGCCAGCAGCTTAACCGACAGGGTGCAAGGCTACACCTTC. It codes for CASSLTDRVQGYTF. Combining the CDR3 with reference TRBV11-2 and TRBJ1-2 gives the whole variable domain EAGVAQSPRYKIIEKRQSVAFWCNPISGHATLYWYQQILGQGPKLLIQFQNNGVVDDSQLPKDRFSAERLKGVDSTLKIQPAKLEDSAVYLCASSLTDRVQGYTFGSGTRLTVV.

The V and J genes are TRBV18 and TRBJ2-3, with no clear D. The V end lost 2 bases, the J end lost 5 bases, and 11 bases lay between the germline ends. This CDR3 has 14 residues. CDR1 and CDR2 from the germline V gene are KGHSH and LQKENI. DNA for the CDR3: TGTGCCAGCTCACCAGGAATTGCCGGAGATACGCAGTATTTT. Its translation is CASSPGIAGDTQYF.

The rearrangement uses TRBV28 and TRBJ2-5; D is undetermined. The CDR3 runs to 13 residues. V lost 5 bases to trimming and J lost 2 bases, with 9 bases between them. Looked up from germline, CDR1 is MDHEN and CDR2 is SYDVKM. Here the CDR3 DNA reads TGTGCCAGCAGTACCCCCGGTCAAGAGACCCAGTACTTC. Amino acids: CASSTPGQETQYF.

The CDR3 nucleotides are TGCGCCAGCAGCATTTCTGGAGCTGGGGCCAACGTCCTGACTTTC. Translated: CASSISGAGANVLTF. V is TRBV5-1 and J is TRBJ2-6; D is unresolved. The ends were cut back, 4 bases at V and 2 bases at J, with 10 bases in the middle. Per the germline V gene, CDR1 is SGHRS and CDR2 is YFSETQ. This CDR3 comprises 15 residues.

The gene calls are TRBV27 and TRBJ2-5, with TRBD2 identical over 8 bases. Germline V CDR1 and CDR2: MNHEY, SMNVEV (reference sequence). This CDR3 has 16 residues. V trimming: 5 bases; J trimming: 5 bases; junction bases outside the gene matches: 13. CDR3 sequence: CASSGQAGARSETQYF. In DNA form, the CDR3 reads TGTGCCAGCAGTGGACAAGCGGGGGCGCGGAGTGAGACCCAGTACTTC.

The V gene is TRBV4-1, the J gene TRBJ2-7, with 14 positions matching TRBD2. The CDR3 is 18 residues long. Per the germline V gene, CDR1 is MGHRA and CDR2 is YSYEKL. V trimming: 1 base; J trimming: 4 bases; junction bases outside the gene matches: 9. For the CDR3, the DNA is TGCGCCAGCAGCCAAGGTTGGACTAGCGGGAGGAGAGATTACGAGCAGTACTTC. Its translation is CASSQGWTSGRRDYEQYF.

This chain uses TRBV30 with TRBJ1-2; the D is unclear. The CDR3 has 15 amino acids. Trimming took 3 bases from V and 7 from J, leaving 21 bases between them. The germline CDR1 and CDR2 sequences are GTSNPN and SVGIG (reference sequence). This CDR3 is CAWRQDGTDTPGYTF. The CDR3 bases are TGTGCCTGGAGGCAGGACGGAACTGATACTCCTGGCTACACCTTC.

The rearrangement links TRBV15 to TRBJ2-3; the D gene is possibly TRBD1 (6 bases). Trimming took off 1 base at V and 2 bases at J, with 13 bases between the two ends. The germline V gene has CDR1 LNHNV and CDR2 YYDKDF (reference sequence). This CDR3 comprises 16 residues. The DNA of the CDR3 is TGTGCCACCAGCAGAGTCCCGGGACACTTCACAGATACGCAGTATTTT. This translates into CATSRVPGHFTDTQYF.

This clone ranks as large. The rearrangement links TRBV9 to TRBJ2-7, with 8 bases identical to TRBD2. CDR1 and CDR2 (germline): SGDLS, YYNGEE. CDR3 size: 15 residues. V lost 2 bases, J lost 2 bases, and 6 bases stayed unmatched. The CDR3 nucleotides read TGTGCCAGCAGCGTGGGTAGCGGGAAGACCTACGAGCAGTACTTC. Its translation: CASSVGSGKTYEQYF.

The V and J genes are TRBV5-6 and TRBJ2-1; D remains ambiguous. V was cut by 0 bases and J by 0 bases, with 7 bases left in between. The germline V gene has CDR1 SGHDT and CDR2 YYEEEE. The CDR3 covers 15 residues. The CDR3 protein is CASSLARFSYNEQFF. CDR3 sequence (DNA): TGTGCCAGCAGCTTGGCACGATTCTCCTACAATGAGCAGTTCTTC.

The chain carries TRBV20-1 and TRBJ2-7; D unclear. Germline values: CDR1 DFQATT, CDR2 SNEGSKA (reference sequence). The ends were cut back, 0 bases at V and 5 bases at J, with 5 bases in the middle. The CDR3 loop spans 11 amino acids. The chain's CDR3 is CSARDQDEQYF. The CDR3 coding sequence is TGCAGTGCTAGAGATCAGGACGAGCAGTACTTC.

There are a few counts of this clone. The chain has TRBV6-1 and TRBJ2-1; 13 bases agree with TRBD2. Germline V CDR1 and CDR2: MNHNS, SASEGT. The V gene end was trimmed by 6 bases and the J gene end by 7 bases; junction bases not matched to a gene: 6. CDR3 length: 15 amino acids. Here the CDR3 DNA reads TGTGCCAGCAGGCGACTAGCGGGGGGAGGTAATGAGCAGTTCTTC. Its translation is CASRRLAGGGNEQFF.

Worth noting for this clone: Other DNA sequences in this sample translate to the same CDR3. The chain joins TRBV28 to TRBJ1-2; 8 bases are shared with TRBD1. CDR1 MDHEN and CDR2 SYDVKM come from the germline V gene. The CDR3 runs to 12 residues. V was clipped by 8 bases and J by 4 bases; unmatched bases: 3. The CDR3 DNA is TGTGCCAGCCGGACAGGGAGCTATGGCTACACCTTC. Protein: CASRTGSYGYTF.

The chain couples TRBV5-1 to TRBJ2-5; tentatively, D is TRBD1 or TRBD2 (6 bases each). The CDR3 extends over 14 amino acids. The germline CDR1 and CDR2 sequences are SGHRS and YFSETQ. V lost 5 bases and J lost 5, with 16 bases in between. This chain's CDR3 is CASSPGGGLETQYF. The CDR3 nucleotides are TGCGCCAGCAGTCCCGGAGGGGGATTGGAGACCCAGTACTTC.

J is TRBJ2-2 and V is TRBV28, with TRBD1 as a possible D gene (6 bases). The length of the CDR3 is 15 residues. Germline V gene data show CDR1 as MDHEN and CDR2 as SYDVKM. The germline V and J ends were trimmed by 7 bases and 4 bases, with 16 bases remaining between them. The CDR3 here is CASTLPAGVTGELFF. CDR3 sequence (DNA): TGTGCCAGCACCCTACCCGCAGGGGTCACCGGGGAGCTGTTTTTT. The whole variable domain, filled in from reference TRBV28 and TRBJ2-2, reads DVKVTQSSRYLVKRTGEKVFLECVQDMDHENMFWYRQDPGLGLRLIYFSYDVKMKEKGDIPEGYSVSREKKERFSLILESASTNQTSMYLCASTLPAGVTGELFFGEGSRLTVL.

CDR3 sequence (DNA): TGTGCCAGCAGCACGTGGACAGGGGACCCTGAAGCTTTCTTT. Translated: CASSTWTGDPEAFF. The V call is TRBV5-4, the J call TRBJ1-1, with 9 bases lining up with TRBD1. Trimming cost V 4 bases and J 6 bases; bases outside gene matches: 7. Germline assignment: CDR1 SGHNT and CDR2 YYREEE (reference sequence). This CDR3 is 14 amino acids long.

The chain links TRBV28 to TRBJ2-3, with D hard to call. Trimming left V 4 bases short and J 3 bases short, with 11 bases between. This CDR3 contains 14 residues. The germline CDR1 and CDR2 sequences are MDHEN and SYDVKM. The CDR3, as DNA: TGTGCCAGCAGTTCGATGGTCCCAACAGATACGCAGTATTTT. Its translation is CASSSMVPTDTQYF.

CDR3 region: CASSPEPGLHSSPQYF. The CDR3, as DNA: TGTGCCAGTAGTCCTGAACCGGGACTCCACTCTTCCCCGCAGTATTTT. The genes are TRBV19 and TRBJ2-3; D is possibly TRBD2 (6 bases). This CDR3 spans 16 amino acids. CDR1 and CDR2 (germline): LNHDA, SQIVND (reference sequence). The ends were cut back, 5 bases at V and 10 bases at J, with 25 bases in the middle. Looking up the rest from reference TRBV19 and TRBJ2-3 gives the full variable domain: DGGITQSPKYLFRKEGQNVTLSCEQNLNHDAMYWYRQDPGQGLRLIYYSQIVNDFQKGDIAEGYSVSREKKESFPLTVTSAQKNPTAFYLCASSPEPGLHSSPQYFGPGTRLTVL.

This chain connects TRBV2 to TRBJ2-6; D possibly corresponds to TRBD2 (5 bases). Per germline, CDR1 SNHLY and CDR2 FYNNEI. The CDR3 is made up of 15 amino acids. The V end lost 1 base, the J end lost 2 bases, and 6 bases lay between the germline ends. CDR3 bases: TGTGCCAGCAGTGAAGGCGGGCCTGGGGCCAACGTCCTGACTTTC. Residues: CASSEGGPGANVLTF.

This clone was seen just once. The chain couples TRBV4-1 to TRBJ2-3, with D perhaps TRBD2 (6 bases). Germline V gene sequence: CDR1 MGHRA, CDR2 YSYEKL. CDR3 length: 17 residues. V was clipped by 1 base and J by 2 bases, with 16 bases between them. Here the CDR3 DNA reads TGCGCCAGCAGCCAAGTACTTGTGCGGGATAACACAGATACGCAGTATTTT. It yields the protein CASSQVLVRDNTDTQYF.

In this sample, this clone turned up a few times. The chain links TRBV19 to TRBJ2-7, with 9 bases lining up with TRBD1. The CDR3 loop spans 14 amino acids. J was trimmed by 1 base and V by 9 bases; bases with no gene match: 7. Germline V lookup: CDR1 LNHDA, CDR2 SQIVND (reference sequence). The CDR3 loop is CASKAGTGSYEQYF. For the CDR3, the DNA is TGTGCCAGCAAGGCGGGGACAGGGTCCTACGAGCAGTACTTC.

The genes are TRBV2 and TRBJ2-1; TRBD1 or TRBD2 may be the D gene (6 bases each). The CDR3 covers 15 residues. The V gene lost 1 base and the J gene lost 4 bases, with 11 bases spanning the gap. Germline V gene data show CDR1 as SNHLY and CDR2 as FYNNEI. The CDR3 is CASSEEGGIYNEQFF. CDR3 coding DNA: TGTGCCAGCAGTGAAGAGGGGGGAATATACAATGAGCAGTTCTTC.

This clone was detected once. The same CDR3 also results from other DNA sequences found in this sample. The J gene is TRBJ2-7, the V gene TRBV27; 10 bases fit TRBD1. Germline assignment: CDR1 MNHEY and CDR2 SMNVEV (reference sequence). CDR3 size: 13 residues. With V trimmed by 6 bases and J by 3 bases, 2 bases remained unmatched. The CDR3 loop is CASRWTGGYEQYF. CDR3 bases: TGTGCCAGCAGATGGACAGGGGGCTACGAGCAGTACTTC.

CDR3 in DNA: TGTGCCAGCAGGGAGGGACTAGCGAACACCGGGGAGCTGTTTTTT. It codes for CASREGLANTGELFF. The chain combines TRBV6-1 with TRBJ2-2; TRBD2 aligns across 8 bases. The CDR3 has 15 residues. Trimming cost V 6 bases and J 0 bases; bases outside gene matches: 3. CDR1 MNHNS and CDR2 SASEGT come from the germline V gene.